Shown below are 26 T cell receptor beta chains from a single sample sequenced in a study of cytomegalovirus exposure and HLA in healthy donors (dated by TCRdb to about 2017). The method was the immunoSEQ multiplex PCR assay. TCRdb carries this immuneACCESS record with in-frame sequences only. Its versions omit some clonotypes, under half of them owing to an unresolved V gene in the studies checked, with the rest unexplained. In all, the sample holds 150,000 or so clones, and 84% of those were seen once. Jointly, the top ten make up roughly 10% of the sample. Source material: PBMCs. The origin of the receptors is a man younger than 40 in good health and CMV-seropositive.

The genes are TRBV6-6 and TRBJ1-1; D unresolved. Germline lookup yields CDR1 MNHNY and CDR2 SVGAGI (reference sequence). V was pared by 3 bases and J by 4 bases, with 6 bases between. This CDR3 spans 12 amino acids. The CDR3 loop reads CASSYESTEAFF. In DNA form, the CDR3 reads TGTGCCAGCAGTTATGAGAGCACTGAAGCTTTCTTT.

The chain uses TRBV7-3 and TRBJ2-7; D is perhaps TRBD2 (5 bases). V lost 5 bases, J lost 2 bases, and 13 bases lay in between. The CDR3 covers 14 residues. The germline gives CDR1 SGHTA, CDR2 FQGTGA. CDR3 region: CASSLGGQTYEQYF. In nucleotides, the CDR3 is TGTGCCAGCAGCCTAGGAGGTCAAACCTACGAGCAGTACTTC.

CDR3: CASSLYTGDLNYGYTF. For the CDR3, the DNA is TGTGCCAGCAGTTTATATACAGGGGACCTTAACTATGGCTACACCTTC. The rearrangement uses TRBV28 and TRBJ1-2; 7 bases fit TRBD1. The junction had 6 bases not matched to a gene; V was cut back by 1 base and J by 1 base. The germline gives CDR1 MDHEN, CDR2 SYDVKM. CDR3 length equals 16 residues.

This rearrangement joins TRBV7-9 to TRBJ1-3, with D perhaps TRBD1 (6 bases). This CDR3 is built from 17 residues. With 4 bases removed from V and 4 bases from J, the gap between germline ends came to 20 bases. Germline CDR1 reads SEHNR; CDR2 reads FQNEAQ (reference sequence). CDR3 in DNA: TGTGCCAGCAGCTCAGGGGACATCCGCGCCTCAGGAAACACCATATATTTT. Translated: CASSSGDIRASGNTIYF. Drawing the rest from reference TRBV7-9 and TRBJ1-3, the complete variable domain is DTGVSQNPRHKITKRGQNVTFRCDPISEHNRLYWYRQTLGQGPEFLTYFQNEAQLEKSRLLSDRFSAERPKGSFSTLEIQRTEQGDSAMYLCASSSGDIRASGNTIYFGEGSWLTVV.

V usage is TRBV29-1 and J usage is TRBJ2-3, with a possible D match to TRBD1 (6 bases). Germline CDR1 SQVTM, CDR2 ANQGSEA. Trimming pared 4 bases from V and 1 base from J, leaving 9 bases between. The CDR3 loop spans 13 amino acids. In DNA form, the CDR3 reads TGCAGCGTTGCGAGACAGGGCACAGATACGCAGTATTTT. Residues: CSVARQGTDTQYF.

This chain connects TRBV28 to TRBJ1-5, with D perhaps matching TRBD1 (5 bases). The CDR3 extends over 16 amino acids. Trimming took 5 bases from V and 3 from J, leaving 17 bases between them. Germline V gene sequence: CDR1 MDHEN, CDR2 SYDVKM. The CDR3 reads CASSASSGDDNQPQHF. CDR3 sequence (DNA): TGTGCCAGCAGTGCATCGAGCGGGGACGACAATCAGCCCCAGCATTTT.

This clone occurred once. The rearrangement joins TRBV6-5 to TRBJ1-2; no firm D call. V was cut by 5 bases and J by 6 bases, with 10 bases left in between. Germline assignment: CDR1 MNHEY and CDR2 SVGAGI. This CDR3 is built from 12 residues. Written as DNA, the CDR3 is TGTGCCAGCAGTGGAGTCTCACATGGCTACACCTTC. Its translation: CASSGVSHGYTF.

The table lists this clone with a count of one. V usage is TRBV9 and J usage is TRBJ2-7; a weak D match, TRBD1 (6 bases). The germline V gene has CDR1 SGDLS and CDR2 YYNGEE. V lost 4 bases and J lost 2, with 16 bases in between. This CDR3 is built from 15 residues. CDR3 coding DNA: TGTGCCAGCAGCCCCCGCCCGGGACAAACCTACGAGCAGTACTTC. Encoded protein: CASSPRPGQTYEQYF.

This chain links TRBV9 with TRBJ2-7, with D possibly TRBD1 on 5 matching bases. In germline, CDR1 is SGDLS, CDR2 YYNGEE. This CDR3 region has 12 residues. V lost 0 bases to trimming and J lost 7 bases, with 8 bases between them. DNA for the CDR3: TGTGCCAGCAGCGTAGGGGGCCAAGAGCAGTACTTC. Translated, it gives CASSVGGQEQYF.

The chain combines TRBV6-6 with TRBJ2-7, with D possibly being TRBD1 (5 bases). The CDR3 is 11 residues long. Germline V gene lookup returns CDR1 MNHNY and CDR2 SVGAGI (reference sequence). Trimming left V 5 bases short and J 9 bases short, with 11 bases between. The DNA of the CDR3 is TGTGCCAGCAGTCGTTCAGGGTGGCAGTACTTC. This sequence encodes CASSRSGWQYF.

CDR3 coding DNA: TGTGCCATCAGTGAGTCAGGAGGGGACTACGAGCAGTACTTC. Residues: CAISESGGDYEQYF. The chain has TRBV10-3 and TRBJ2-7; possible D gene TRBD2, 6 bases. The length of the CDR3 is 14 residues. V was cut by 0 bases and J by 3 bases, with 9 bases left in between. Germline assignment: CDR1 ENHRY and CDR2 SYGVKD.

The rearrangement uses TRBV21-1 and TRBJ2-1; the table's D gene call, TRBD2, was not cross checked with the DNA. TRBV21-1 is a pseudogene locus. CDR3 length equals 16 residues. The CDR3 bases are TGTGCCAGCAGCCAAAGGGGCGAACGGGAGAGCGATGAGCAGTTCTTC. It encodes CASSQRGERESDEQFF.

This clone showed up just a few times. In DNA, the CDR3 is TGTGCCACCAGCAGAGAAGCACAGGGGGAAGGCTACACCTTC. Residues: CATSREAQGEGYTF. The V call is TRBV15, the J call TRBJ1-2; 8 nucleotides agree with TRBD1. Trimming removed 0 bases from V and 8 bases from J; junction bases left unmatched: 5. Germline V gene lookup returns CDR1 LNHNV and CDR2 YYDKDF (reference sequence). The CDR3 extends over 14 amino acids.

This clone showed up many times. This sequence joins TRBV14 and TRBJ1-2; the D gene is possibly TRBD1 (5 bases). V was cut by 4 bases and J by 4 bases, with 16 bases left in between. This CDR3 has 15 amino acids. Germline CDR1 is SGHDN and CDR2 is FVKESK. CDR3 protein: CASSPHSGAGYGYTF. The CDR3 nucleotides are TGTGCCAGCAGCCCACACAGCGGGGCCGGCTATGGCTACACCTTC.

J is TRBJ1-3 and V is TRBV4-1, with D unclear. V lost 3 bases and J 4 bases, leaving 10 bases between the germline ends. CDR1 MGHRA and CDR2 YSYEKL come from the germline V gene. The CDR3 covers 14 residues. In DNA, the CDR3 is TGCGCCAGCAGCCATCTATTCCGGGGAAACACCATATATTTT. Translated: CASSHLFRGNTIYF.

The chain employs TRBV28 and TRBJ2-3; 7 bases map to TRBD1. Germline values: CDR1 MDHEN, CDR2 SYDVKM. With V trimmed by 4 bases and J by 2 bases, 15 bases remained unmatched. This CDR3 region has 18 residues. CDR3 protein: CASSSSRTGAFITDTQYF. DNA of the CDR3: TGTGCCAGCAGTTCCTCCCGTACAGGGGCCTTTATCACAGATACGCAGTATTTT. The entire variable domain, with the rest obtained from reference TRBV28 and TRBJ2-3, is as follows: DVKVTQSSRYLVKRTGEKVFLECVQDMDHENMFWYRQDPGLGLRLIYFSYDVKMKEKGDIPEGYSVSREKKERFSLILESASTNQTSMYLCASSSSRTGAFITDTQYFGPGTRLTVL.

This chain links TRBV15 with TRBJ1-2; a possible D gene is TRBD1 (5 bases). Trimming stripped 3 bases from V and 6 bases from J, with 14 bases between. The CDR3 sequence is 14 residues long. The germline V gene encodes CDR1 LNHNV and CDR2 YYDKDF (reference sequence). The CDR3 sequence: CATSRAQGSDGYTF. DNA for the CDR3: TGTGCCACCAGCAGGGCCCAGGGATCTGATGGCTACACCTTC.

The V gene is TRBV6-4, the J gene TRBJ2-5; D possibly corresponds to TRBD1 (5 bases). The CDR3 runs 14 residues. V was cut by 3 bases and J by 2 bases, with 10 bases left in between. The V gene's germline CDR1 is MRHNA and CDR2 SNTAGT. The CDR3 sequence: CASSDLRTQETQYF. In DNA form, the CDR3 reads TGTGCCAGCAGTGATCTGCGGACACAAGAGACCCAGTACTTC.

The chain uses TRBV11-3 and TRBJ2-1; TRBD2 aligns across 8 bases. Per the germline V gene, CDR1 is SGHNT and CDR2 is YENEEA. V lost 1 base and J lost 9; bases outside the gene matches: 8. The CDR3 runs to 15 residues. The CDR3 DNA reads as TGTGCCAGCAGCTTAGTGCCGGGGGGGCCGGGTGAGCAGTTCTTC. Its protein is CASSLVPGGPGEQFF.

This rearrangement joins TRBV28 to TRBJ1-3, with TRBD1 matching over 8 bases. CDR3 length equals 16 residues. V gave up 7 bases and J gave up 5 bases; unmatched junction bases: 13. The germline gives CDR1 MDHEN, CDR2 SYDVKM. CDR3 region: CASNPQTGDIRNTIYF. CDR3 bases: TGTGCCAGCAACCCACAGACAGGGGATATACGAAACACCATATATTTT.

J is TRBJ1-5 and V is TRBV28; D is uncertain. V shed 6 bases and J shed 0 bases, with 15 bases lying between them. Germline V lookup: CDR1 MDHEN, CDR2 SYDVKM. This CDR3 has 16 residues. CDR3 in amino acids: CASRIRGFDSNQPQHF. The CDR3 coding sequence is TGTGCCAGCAGAATCAGAGGATTCGATAGCAATCAGCCCCAGCATTTT.

This clone was counted a single time. V is TRBV10-3 and J is TRBJ2-7; perhaps TRBD2 as D (6 bases). CDR3 length: 14 residues. CDR1 and CDR2 from the germline V gene are ENHRY and SYGVKD. Trimming left V 6 bases short and J 6 bases short, with 18 bases between. The DNA of the CDR3 is TGTGCCATCAGGGGCCCAGAGGAGGGGCTCGAGCAGTACTTC. It specifies CAIRGPEEGLEQYF.

The CDR3 is CASSIGTPNTEAFF. CDR3 nucleotide sequence: TGTGCCAGTAGTATCGGGACACCCAACACTGAAGCTTTCTTT. The chain has TRBV19 and TRBJ1-1; TRBD1 is a possible D gene (6 bases). Germline CDR1 reads LNHDA; CDR2 reads SQIVND (reference sequence). V was clipped by 3 bases and J by 2 bases, with 10 bases between them. This CDR3 region has 14 residues.

V usage is TRBV27 and J usage is TRBJ2-1; 11 positions match TRBD1. Germline CDR1 and CDR2: MNHEY and SMNVEV (reference sequence). This CDR3 is built from 17 residues. V lost 4 bases, J lost 8 bases, and 13 bases stayed unmatched. The chain's CDR3 is CASSSDRGLGTKHEQFF. The CDR3 DNA follows: TGTGCCAGCAGTTCGGACAGGGGGCTCGGTACGAAACATGAGCAGTTCTTC.

V gene TRBV28 combines with J gene TRBJ2-7; D might be TRBD1 (5 bases). The CDR3 sequence is 13 residues long. V lost 4 bases and J lost 6, with 13 bases in between. CDR1 is MDHEN, CDR2 SYDVKM, per germline. CDR3 protein: CASSSPRGGEQYF. CDR3 nucleotide sequence: TGTGCCAGCAGTTCTCCAAGGGGCGGCGAGCAGTACTTC.

This chain uses TRBV5-4 with TRBJ2-6, with 7 bases fitting TRBD2. The CDR3 sequence is 17 residues long. J was trimmed by 0 bases and V by 0 bases; bases with no gene match: 3. Germline assignment: CDR1 SGHNT and CDR2 YYREEE (reference sequence). The CDR3 loop reads CASSLVGEGSGANVLTF. The CDR3 nucleotides read TGTGCCAGCAGCTTGGTAGGGGAGGGCTCTGGGGCCAACGTCCTGACTTTC.